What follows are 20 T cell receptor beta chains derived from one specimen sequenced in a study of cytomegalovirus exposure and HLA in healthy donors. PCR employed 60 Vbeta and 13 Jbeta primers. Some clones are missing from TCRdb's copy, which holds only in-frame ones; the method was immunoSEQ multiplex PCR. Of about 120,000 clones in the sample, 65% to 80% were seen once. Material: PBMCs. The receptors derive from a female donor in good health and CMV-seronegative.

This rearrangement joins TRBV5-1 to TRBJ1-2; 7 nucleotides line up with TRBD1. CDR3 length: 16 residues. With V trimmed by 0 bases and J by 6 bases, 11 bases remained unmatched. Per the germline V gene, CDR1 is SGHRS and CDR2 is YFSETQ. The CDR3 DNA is TGCGCCAGCAGCTTGGCACGGACAGGTTCATTCCATGGCTACACCTTC. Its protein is CASSLARTGSFHGYTF. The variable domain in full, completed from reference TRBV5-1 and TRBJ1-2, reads KAGVTQTPRYLIKTRGQQVTLSCSPISGHRSVSWYQQTPGQGLQFLFEYFSETQRNKGNFPGRFSGRQFSNSRSEMNVSTLELGDSALYLCASSLARTGSFHGYTFGSGTRLTVV.

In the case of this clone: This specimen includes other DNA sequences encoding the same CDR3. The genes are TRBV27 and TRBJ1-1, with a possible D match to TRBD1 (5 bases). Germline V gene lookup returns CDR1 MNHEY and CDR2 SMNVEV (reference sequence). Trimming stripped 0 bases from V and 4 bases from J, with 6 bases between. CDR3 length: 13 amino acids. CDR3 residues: CASSLSGGTEAFF. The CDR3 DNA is TGTGCCAGCAGTTTATCGGGGGGCACTGAAGCTTTCTTT.

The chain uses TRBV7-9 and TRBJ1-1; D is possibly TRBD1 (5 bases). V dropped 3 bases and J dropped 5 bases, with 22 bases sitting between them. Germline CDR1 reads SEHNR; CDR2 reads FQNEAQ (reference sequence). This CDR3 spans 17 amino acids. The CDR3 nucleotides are TGTGCCAGCAGCTTTAGGGGATCGGGGGAAAGCAAGACTGAAGCTTTCTTT. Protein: CASSFRGSGESKTEAFF.

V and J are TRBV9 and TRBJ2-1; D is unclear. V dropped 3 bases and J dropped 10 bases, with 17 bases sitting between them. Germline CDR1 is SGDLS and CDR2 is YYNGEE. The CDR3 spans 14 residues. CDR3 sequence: CASSEASRGGEQFF. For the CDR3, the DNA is TGTGCCAGCAGCGAGGCTTCAAGAGGCGGCGAGCAGTTCTTC.

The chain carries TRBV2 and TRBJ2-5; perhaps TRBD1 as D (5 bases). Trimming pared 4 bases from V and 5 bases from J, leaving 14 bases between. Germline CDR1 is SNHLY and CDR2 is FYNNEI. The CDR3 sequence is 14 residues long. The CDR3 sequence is CASSAVRGGETQYF. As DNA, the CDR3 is TGTGCCAGCAGTGCGGTAAGGGGCGGTGAGACCCAGTACTTC.

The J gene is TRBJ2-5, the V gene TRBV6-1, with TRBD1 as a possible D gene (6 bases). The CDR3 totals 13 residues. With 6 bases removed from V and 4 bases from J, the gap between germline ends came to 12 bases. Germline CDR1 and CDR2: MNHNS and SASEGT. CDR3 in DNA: TGTGCCAGCAGCCCAGGGGTGGGAGAGACCCAGTACTTC. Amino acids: CASSPGVGETQYF.

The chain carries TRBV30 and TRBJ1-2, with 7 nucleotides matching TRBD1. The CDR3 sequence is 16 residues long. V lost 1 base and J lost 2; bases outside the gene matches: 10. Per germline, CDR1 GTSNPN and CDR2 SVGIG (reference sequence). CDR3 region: CAWSALAARGNYGYTF. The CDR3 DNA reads TGTGCCTGGAGTGCCCTCGCCGCCAGGGGGAACTATGGCTACACCTTC. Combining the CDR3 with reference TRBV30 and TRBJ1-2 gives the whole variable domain SQTIHQWPATLVQPVGSPLSLECTVEGTSNPNLYWYRQAAGRGLQLLFYSVGIGQISSEVPQNLSASRPQDRQFILSSKKLLLSDSGFYLCAWSALAARGNYGYTFGSGTRLTVV.

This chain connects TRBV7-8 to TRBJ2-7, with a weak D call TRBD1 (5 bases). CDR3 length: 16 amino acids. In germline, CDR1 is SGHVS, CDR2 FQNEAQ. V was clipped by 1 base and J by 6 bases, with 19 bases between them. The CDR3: CASSLDWNSQRGEQYF. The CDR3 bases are TGTGCCAGCAGCTTAGATTGGAACAGTCAAAGGGGCGAGCAGTACTTC.

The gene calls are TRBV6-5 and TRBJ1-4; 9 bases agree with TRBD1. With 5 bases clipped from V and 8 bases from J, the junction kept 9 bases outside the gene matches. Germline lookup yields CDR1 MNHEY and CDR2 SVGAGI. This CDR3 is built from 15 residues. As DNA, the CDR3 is TGTGCCAGCAGTACCCTCCGGGACAGGGTCGAAAAACTGTTTTTT. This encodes CASSTLRDRVEKLFF.

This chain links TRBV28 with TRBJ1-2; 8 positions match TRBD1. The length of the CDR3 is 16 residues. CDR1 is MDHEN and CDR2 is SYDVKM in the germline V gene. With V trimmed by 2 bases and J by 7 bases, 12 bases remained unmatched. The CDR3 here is CASSLPSRTGSSGYTF. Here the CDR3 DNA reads TGTGCCAGCAGTTTACCCAGCCGGACAGGGAGCTCTGGCTACACCTTC.

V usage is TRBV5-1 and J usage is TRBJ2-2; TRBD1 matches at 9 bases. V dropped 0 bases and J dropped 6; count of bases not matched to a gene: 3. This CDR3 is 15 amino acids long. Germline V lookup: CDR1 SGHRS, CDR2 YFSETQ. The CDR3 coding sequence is TGCGCCAGCAGCTTGGCACAGGGGGCCGCCGGGGAGCTGTTTTTT. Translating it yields CASSLAQGAAGELFF.

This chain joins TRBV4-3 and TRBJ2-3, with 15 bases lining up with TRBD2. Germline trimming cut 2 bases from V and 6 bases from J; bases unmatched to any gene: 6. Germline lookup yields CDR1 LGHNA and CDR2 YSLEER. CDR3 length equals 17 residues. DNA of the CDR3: TGCGCCAGCAGCCAACGGGGACTAGCGGGGGGCCGGGATACGCAGTATTTT. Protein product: CASSQRGLAGGRDTQYF.

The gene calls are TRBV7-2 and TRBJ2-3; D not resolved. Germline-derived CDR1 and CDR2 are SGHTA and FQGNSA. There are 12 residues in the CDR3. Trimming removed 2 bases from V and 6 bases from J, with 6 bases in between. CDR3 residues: CASSLHWDTQYF. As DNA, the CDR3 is TGTGCCAGCAGCTTACACTGGGATACGCAGTATTTT.

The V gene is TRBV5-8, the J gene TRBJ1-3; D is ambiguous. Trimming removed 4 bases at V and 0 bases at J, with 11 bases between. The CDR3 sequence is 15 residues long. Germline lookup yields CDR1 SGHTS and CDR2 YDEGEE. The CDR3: CASSIGMSSGNTIYF. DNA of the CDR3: TGTGCCAGCAGCATCGGTATGAGCTCTGGAAACACCATATATTTT.

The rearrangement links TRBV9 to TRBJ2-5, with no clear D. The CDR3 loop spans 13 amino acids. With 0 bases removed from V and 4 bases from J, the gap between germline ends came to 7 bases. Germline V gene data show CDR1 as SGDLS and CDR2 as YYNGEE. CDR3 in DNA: TGTGCCAGCAGCGTAGCGGTCGGAGAGACCCAGTACTTC. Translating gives CASSVAVGETQYF.

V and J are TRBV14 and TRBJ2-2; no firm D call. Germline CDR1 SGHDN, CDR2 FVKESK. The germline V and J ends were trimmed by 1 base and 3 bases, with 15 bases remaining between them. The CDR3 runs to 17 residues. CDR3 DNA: TGTGCCAGCAGCCAAGGGCGGAAACAACGAGACACCGGGGAGCTGTTTTTT. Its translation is CASSQGRKQRDTGELFF.

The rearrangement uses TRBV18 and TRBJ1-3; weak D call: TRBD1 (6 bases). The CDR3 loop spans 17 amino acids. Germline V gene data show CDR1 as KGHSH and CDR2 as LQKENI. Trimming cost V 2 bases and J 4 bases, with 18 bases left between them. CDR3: CASSPLSGQGPGNTIYF. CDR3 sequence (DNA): TGTGCCAGCTCACCATTGAGTGGTCAGGGGCCCGGAAACACCATATATTTT.

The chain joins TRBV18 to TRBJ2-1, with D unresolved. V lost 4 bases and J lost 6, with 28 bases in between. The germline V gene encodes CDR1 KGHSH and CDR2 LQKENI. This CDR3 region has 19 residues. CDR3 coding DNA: TGTGCCAGCTCACGGGTTATCACGTCGTCGGGTACCGGTATCAATGAGCAGTTCTTC. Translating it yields CASSRVITSSGTGINEQFF.

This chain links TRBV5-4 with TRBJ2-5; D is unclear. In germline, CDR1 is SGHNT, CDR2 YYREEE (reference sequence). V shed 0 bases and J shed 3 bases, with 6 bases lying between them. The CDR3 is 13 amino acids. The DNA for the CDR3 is TGTGCCAGCAGCTTGGATAATGAAGAGACCCAGTACTTC. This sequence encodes CASSLDNEETQYF.

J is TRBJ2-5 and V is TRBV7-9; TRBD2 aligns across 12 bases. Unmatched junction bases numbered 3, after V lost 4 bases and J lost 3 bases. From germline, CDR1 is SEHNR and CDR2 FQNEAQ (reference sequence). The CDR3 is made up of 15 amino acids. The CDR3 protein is CASSSRLAGEETQYF. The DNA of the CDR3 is TGTGCCAGCAGCTCCAGACTAGCGGGGGAAGAGACCCAGTACTTC.